This TCR beta chain was found in a study of T-cell reconstitution after alpha-beta-depleted transplantation in children. The study, taken as a whole, reports: Expanded clones from the graft, numbering several hundred, reportedly supplied alpha-beta T cells about two months after transplant. The high TCRbeta diversity at day 60 in some patients came from surviving recipient T cells and thymic progenitors. By one year post-transplant, T-cell counts and diversity largely arose from T cells that were newly produced.

As for this clonotype: As yet, its antigen is unknown.

Library preparation (for TCRbeta) was performed with unique molecular identifiers. TCRdb itself ran the PCR reads through MiXCR, one entry per CDR3 protein. The table includes roughly 490,000 distinct CDR3 sequences, about an eighth detected once. Germline assignment: CDR1 SGHDT and CDR2 YYEEEE. The ends were cut back, 0 bases at V and 2 bases at J, with 14 bases in the middle. CDR3 length: 16 amino acids. The specimen was PBMCs, mostly from graft donor cells, collected 180 days after TCRalphabeta/CD19-depleted stem cell transplant. The receptor comes from a female patient aged 2 to 10 who had a stem cell transplant for aplastic anemia, so the T cells may come from the graft donor. This chain uses TRBV5-6 with TRBJ2-5, with D possibly matching TRBD2 (7 bases). The CDR3 spells CASSLEGGARQETQYF. The CDR3 DNA follows: TGTGCCAGCAGCTTGGAGGGGGGGGCTCGGCAAGAGACCCAGTACTTC.